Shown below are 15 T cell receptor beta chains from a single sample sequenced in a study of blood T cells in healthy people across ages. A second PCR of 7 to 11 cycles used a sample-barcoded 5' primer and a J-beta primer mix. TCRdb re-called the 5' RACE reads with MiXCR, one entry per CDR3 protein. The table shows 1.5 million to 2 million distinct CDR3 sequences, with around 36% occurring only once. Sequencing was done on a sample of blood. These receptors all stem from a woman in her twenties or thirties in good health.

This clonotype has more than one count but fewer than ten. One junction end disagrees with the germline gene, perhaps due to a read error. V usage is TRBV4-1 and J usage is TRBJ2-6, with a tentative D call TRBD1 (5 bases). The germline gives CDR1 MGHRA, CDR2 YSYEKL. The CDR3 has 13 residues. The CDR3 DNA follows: TGCGCCAGCAGCCCCTCTGGGGCCAACGCCCTGACTTTC. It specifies CASSPSGANALTF.

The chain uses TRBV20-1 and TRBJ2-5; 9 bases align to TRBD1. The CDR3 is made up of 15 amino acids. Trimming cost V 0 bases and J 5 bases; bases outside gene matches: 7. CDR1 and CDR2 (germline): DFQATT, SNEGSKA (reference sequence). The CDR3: CSARDTQGARETQYF. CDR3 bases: TGCAGTGCTAGAGACACACAGGGGGCGAGGGAGACCCAGTACTTC.

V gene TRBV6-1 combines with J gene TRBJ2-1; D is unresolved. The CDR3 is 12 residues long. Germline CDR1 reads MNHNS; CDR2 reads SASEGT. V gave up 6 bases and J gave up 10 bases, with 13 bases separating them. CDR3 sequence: CASRSAADEQFF. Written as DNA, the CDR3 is TGTGCCAGCAGGTCCGCAGCAGACGAGCAGTTCTTC.

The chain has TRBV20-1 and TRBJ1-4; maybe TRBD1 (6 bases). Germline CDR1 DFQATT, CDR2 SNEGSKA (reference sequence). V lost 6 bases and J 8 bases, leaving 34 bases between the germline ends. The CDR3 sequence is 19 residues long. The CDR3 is CSAQRGRDMQLQREEKLFF. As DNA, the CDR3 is TGCAGTGCCCAGAGGGGACGGGACATGCAACTTCAGCGGGAGGAAAAACTGTTTTTT.

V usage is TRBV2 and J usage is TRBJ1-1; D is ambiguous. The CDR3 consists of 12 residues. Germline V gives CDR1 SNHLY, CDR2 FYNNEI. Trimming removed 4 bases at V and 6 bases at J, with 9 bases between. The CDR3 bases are TGTGCCAGCAGTGTCTCTCCCGCTGAAGCTTTCTTT. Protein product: CASSVSPAEAFF.

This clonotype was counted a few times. The CDR3 protein is CASSQVKDGYTF. DNA of the CDR3: TGTGCCAGCAGCCAAGTGAAGGATGGCTACACCTTC. The chain is built from TRBV3-1 and TRBJ1-2; D uncertain. CDR3 length: 12 residues. In germline, CDR1 is LGHDT, CDR2 YNNKEL (reference sequence). Deletions cut 1 base from V and 6 bases from J, with 6 bases between.

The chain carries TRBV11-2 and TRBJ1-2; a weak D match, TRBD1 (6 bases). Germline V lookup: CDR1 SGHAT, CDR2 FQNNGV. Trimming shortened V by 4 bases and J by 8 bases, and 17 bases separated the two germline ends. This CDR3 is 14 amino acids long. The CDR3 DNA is TGTGCCAGCAGCTCCCATCAGGGGATGCAAGGCTACACCTTC. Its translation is CASSSHQGMQGYTF.

For the CDR3, the DNA is TGCAGTGCTAGTCCGAATAATTCACCCCTCCACTTT. Its translation is CSASPNNSPLHF. The chain carries TRBV20-1 and TRBJ1-6, with D hard to call. CDR1 is DFQATT and CDR2 is SNEGSKA in the germline V gene (reference sequence). This CDR3 spans 12 amino acids. V lost 3 bases and J 5 bases, leaving 5 bases between the germline ends.

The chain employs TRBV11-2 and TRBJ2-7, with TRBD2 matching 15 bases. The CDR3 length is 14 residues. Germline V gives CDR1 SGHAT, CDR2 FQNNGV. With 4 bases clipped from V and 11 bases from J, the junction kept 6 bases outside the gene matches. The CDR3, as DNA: TGTGCCAGCAGCTCCGGACTAGCGGGAGGGCCAAAGTACTTC. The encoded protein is CASSSGLAGGPKYF.

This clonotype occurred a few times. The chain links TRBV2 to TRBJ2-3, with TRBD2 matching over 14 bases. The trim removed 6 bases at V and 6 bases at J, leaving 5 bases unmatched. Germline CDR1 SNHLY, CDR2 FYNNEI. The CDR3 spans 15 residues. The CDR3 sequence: CASSPTSGRGDTQYF. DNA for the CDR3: TGTGCCAGCAGCCCGACTAGCGGGAGGGGCGATACGCAGTATTTT.

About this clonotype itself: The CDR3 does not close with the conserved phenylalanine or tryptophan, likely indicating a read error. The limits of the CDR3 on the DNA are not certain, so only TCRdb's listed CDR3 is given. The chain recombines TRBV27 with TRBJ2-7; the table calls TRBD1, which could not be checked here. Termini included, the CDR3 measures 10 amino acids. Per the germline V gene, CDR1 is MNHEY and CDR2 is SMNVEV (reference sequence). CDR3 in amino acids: CASSGTGVEM.

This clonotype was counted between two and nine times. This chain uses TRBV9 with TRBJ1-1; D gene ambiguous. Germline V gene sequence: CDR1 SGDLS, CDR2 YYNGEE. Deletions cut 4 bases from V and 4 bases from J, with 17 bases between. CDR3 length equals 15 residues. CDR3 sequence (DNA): TGTGCCAGCAGCCCCGTTATGGGATATAGCACTGAAGCTTTCTTT. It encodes CASSPVMGYSTEAFF.

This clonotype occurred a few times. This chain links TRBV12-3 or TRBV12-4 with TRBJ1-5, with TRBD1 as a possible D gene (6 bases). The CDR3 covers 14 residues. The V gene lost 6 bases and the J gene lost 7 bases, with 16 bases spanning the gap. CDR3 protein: CASSPTGRGQPQHF. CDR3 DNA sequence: TGTGCCAGCAGCCCAACAGGGAGGGGGCAGCCCCAGCATTTT.

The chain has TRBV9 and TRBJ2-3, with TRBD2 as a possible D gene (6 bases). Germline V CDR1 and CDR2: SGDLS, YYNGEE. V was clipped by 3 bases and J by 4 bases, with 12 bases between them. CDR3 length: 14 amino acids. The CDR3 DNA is TGTGCCAGCAGCGGGGGACCGGGGGCAGATACGCAGTATTTT. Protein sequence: CASSGGPGADTQYF.

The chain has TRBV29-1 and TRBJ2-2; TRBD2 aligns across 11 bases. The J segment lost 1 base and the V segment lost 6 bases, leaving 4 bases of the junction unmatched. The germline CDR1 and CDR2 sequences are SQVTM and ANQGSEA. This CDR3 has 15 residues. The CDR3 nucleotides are TGCAGCGTCGAACTAGCGGGGGTGAACACCGGGGAGCTGTTTTTT. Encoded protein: CSVELAGVNTGELFF.